This TCR beta chain was recovered during a study of OX40 agonist ivuxolimab in advanced cancers. For the study at large: Patients received ivuxolimab, an intravenous treatment, every 2 weeks at 0.01 to 10 mg/kg.

As concerns this clone: The antigen remains unidentified.

The CDR3 has 12 amino acids. Per germline, CDR1 SEHNR and CDR2 FQNEAQ (reference sequence). With 4 bases removed from V and 5 bases from J, the gap between germline ends came to 8 bases. The data were produced by immunoSEQ multiplex PCR, yet TCRdb's version contains in-frame clones alone and is incomplete. The sample contains 30,000 to 45,000 clones, 65% to 80% of which appear only once. Points from the study as a whole: Clonal expansion by week 6 occurred in CD4+ and CD8+ blood T cells (at 0.1 to 3.0 mg/kg). Partial responders treated at 0.1-3.0 mg/kg exhibited clonal expansion among the lowest measured.

Researchers took blood at baseline, on cycle 4 day 1, and on cycle 7 day 1. The J gene is TRBJ2-5, the V gene TRBV7-9; D ambiguous. This material consisted of CD4+ or CD8+ T cells sorted from blood, taken in a trial of the OX40 agonist ivuxolimab. The source of this sequence is an adult with an advanced solid tumor such as melanoma, head and neck, liver or kidney cancer. CDR3 sequence reads: CASSSLRETQYF. The CDR3 bases are TGTGCCAGCAGCTCGCTAAGGGAGACCCAGTACTTC.